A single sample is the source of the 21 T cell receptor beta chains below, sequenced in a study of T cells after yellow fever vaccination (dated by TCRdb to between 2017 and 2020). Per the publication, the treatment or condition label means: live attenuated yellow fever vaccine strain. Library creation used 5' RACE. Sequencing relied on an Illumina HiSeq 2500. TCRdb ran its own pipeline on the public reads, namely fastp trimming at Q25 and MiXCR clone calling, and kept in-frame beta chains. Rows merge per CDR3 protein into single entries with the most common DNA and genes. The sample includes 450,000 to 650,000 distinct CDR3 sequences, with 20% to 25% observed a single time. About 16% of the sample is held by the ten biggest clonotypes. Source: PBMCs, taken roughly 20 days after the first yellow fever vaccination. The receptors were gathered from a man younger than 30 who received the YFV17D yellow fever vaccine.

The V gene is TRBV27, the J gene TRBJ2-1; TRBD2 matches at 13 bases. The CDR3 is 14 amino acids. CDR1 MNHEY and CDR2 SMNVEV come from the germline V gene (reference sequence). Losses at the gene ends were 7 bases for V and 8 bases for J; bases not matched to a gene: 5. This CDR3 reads CASTTSGGVDEQFF. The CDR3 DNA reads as TGTGCCAGCACCACTAGCGGGGGGGTGGATGAGCAGTTCTTC.

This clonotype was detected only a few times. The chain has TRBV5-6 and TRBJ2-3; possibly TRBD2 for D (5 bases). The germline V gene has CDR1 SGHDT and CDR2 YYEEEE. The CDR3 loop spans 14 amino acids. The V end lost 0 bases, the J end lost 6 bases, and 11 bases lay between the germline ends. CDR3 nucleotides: TGTGCCAGCAGCTTGGTCCTCCCGGGGGATACGCAGTATTTT. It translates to CASSLVLPGDTQYF.

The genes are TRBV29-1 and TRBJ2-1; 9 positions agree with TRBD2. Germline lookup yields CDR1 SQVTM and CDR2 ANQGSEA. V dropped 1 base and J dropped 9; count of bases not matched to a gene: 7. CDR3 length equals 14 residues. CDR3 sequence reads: CSVEVGGGGFEQFF. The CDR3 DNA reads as TGCAGCGTTGAAGTTGGCGGGGGGGGATTTGAGCAGTTCTTC.

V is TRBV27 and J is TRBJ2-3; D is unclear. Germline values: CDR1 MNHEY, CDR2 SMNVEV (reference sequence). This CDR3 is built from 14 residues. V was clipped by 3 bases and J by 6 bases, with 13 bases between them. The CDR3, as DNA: TGTGCCAGCAGTTTTTCCCGGGTGGGGGATACGCAGTATTTT. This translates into CASSFSRVGDTQYF.

The CDR3 DNA reads TGCAGTGCTAGATCTCAGGGGGATGAGACCCAGTACTTC. The encoded protein is CSARSQGDETQYF. The chain employs TRBV20-1 and TRBJ2-5; the match to TRBD1 covers 7 bases. The CDR3 runs to 13 residues. Germline CDR1 and CDR2: DFQATT and SNEGSKA (reference sequence). V trimming: 2 bases; J trimming: 5 bases; junction bases outside the gene matches: 5.

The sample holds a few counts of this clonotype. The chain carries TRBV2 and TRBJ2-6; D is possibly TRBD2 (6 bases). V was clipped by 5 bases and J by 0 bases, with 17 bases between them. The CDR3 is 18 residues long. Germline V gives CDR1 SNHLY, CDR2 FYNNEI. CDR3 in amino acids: CASSKTGGAYSGANVLTF. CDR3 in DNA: TGTGCCAGCAGTAAAACAGGAGGGGCCTACTCTGGGGCCAACGTCCTGACTTTC.

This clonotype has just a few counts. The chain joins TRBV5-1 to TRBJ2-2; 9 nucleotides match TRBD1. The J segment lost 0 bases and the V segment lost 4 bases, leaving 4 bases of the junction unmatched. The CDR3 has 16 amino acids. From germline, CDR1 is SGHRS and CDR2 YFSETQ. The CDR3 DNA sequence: TGCGCCAGCAGCGAAACAGGGGGCGCGAACACCGGGGAGCTGTTTTTT. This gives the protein CASSETGGANTGELFF.

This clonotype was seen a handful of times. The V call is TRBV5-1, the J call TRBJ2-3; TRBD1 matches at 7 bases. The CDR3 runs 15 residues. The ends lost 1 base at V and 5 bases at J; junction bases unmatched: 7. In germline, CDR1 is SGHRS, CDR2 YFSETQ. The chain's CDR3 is CASSLTGARLDTQYF. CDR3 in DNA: TGCGCCAGCAGCTTGACAGGGGCGCGTTTAGATACGCAGTATTTT.

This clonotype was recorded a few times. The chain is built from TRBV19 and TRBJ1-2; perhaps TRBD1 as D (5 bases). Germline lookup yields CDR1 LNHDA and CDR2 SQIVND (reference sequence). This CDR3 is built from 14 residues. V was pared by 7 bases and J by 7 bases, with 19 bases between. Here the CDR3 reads CASIRRQGIGGYTF. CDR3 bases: TGTGCCAGTATTCGCCGGCAGGGAATAGGTGGCTACACCTTC.

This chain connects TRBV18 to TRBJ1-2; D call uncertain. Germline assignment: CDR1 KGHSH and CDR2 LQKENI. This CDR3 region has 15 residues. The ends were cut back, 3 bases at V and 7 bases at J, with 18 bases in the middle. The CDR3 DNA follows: TGTGCCAGCTCACCCCGGACGACCCCGCTCAGTGGCTACACCTTC. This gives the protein CASSPRTTPLSGYTF.

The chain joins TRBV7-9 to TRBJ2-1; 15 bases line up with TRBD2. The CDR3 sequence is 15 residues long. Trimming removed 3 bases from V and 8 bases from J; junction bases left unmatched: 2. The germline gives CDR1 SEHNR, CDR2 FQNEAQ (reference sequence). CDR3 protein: CASSFGTSGGYEQFF. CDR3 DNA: TGTGCCAGCAGCTTTGGGACTAGCGGGGGGTATGAGCAGTTCTTC.

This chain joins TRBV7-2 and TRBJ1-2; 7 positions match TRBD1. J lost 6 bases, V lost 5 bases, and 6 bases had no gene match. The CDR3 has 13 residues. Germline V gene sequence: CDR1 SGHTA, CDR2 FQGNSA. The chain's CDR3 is CASSPQGYDGYTF. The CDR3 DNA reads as TGTGCCAGCAGCCCACAGGGGTACGATGGCTACACCTTC.

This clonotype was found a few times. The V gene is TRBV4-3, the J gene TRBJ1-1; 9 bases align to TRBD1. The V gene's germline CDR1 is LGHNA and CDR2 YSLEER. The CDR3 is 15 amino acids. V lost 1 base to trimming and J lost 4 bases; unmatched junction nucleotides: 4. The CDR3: CASSQGTGARTEAFF. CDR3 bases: TGCGCCAGCAGCCAAGGGACAGGGGCGCGCACTGAAGCTTTCTTT.

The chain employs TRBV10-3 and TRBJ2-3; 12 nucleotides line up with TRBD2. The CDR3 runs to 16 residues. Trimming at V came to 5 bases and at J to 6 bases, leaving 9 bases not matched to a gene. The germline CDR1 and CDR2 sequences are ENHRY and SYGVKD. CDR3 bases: TGTGCCATCAGTAGCTCTAGCGGGGGGGCCTGGGATACGCAGTATTTT. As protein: CAISSSSGGAWDTQYF.

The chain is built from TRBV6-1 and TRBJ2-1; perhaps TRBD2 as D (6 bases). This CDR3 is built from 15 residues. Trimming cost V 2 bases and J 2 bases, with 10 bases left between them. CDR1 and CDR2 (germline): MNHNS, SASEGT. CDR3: CASSERGLPYNEQFF. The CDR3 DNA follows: TGTGCCAGCAGTGAACGTGGACTACCCTACAATGAGCAGTTCTTC.

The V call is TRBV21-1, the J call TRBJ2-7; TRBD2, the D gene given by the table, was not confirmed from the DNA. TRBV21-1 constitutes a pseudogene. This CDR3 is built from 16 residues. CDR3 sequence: CASTIHCRGGRYEQYV. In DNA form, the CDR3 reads TGTGCCAGCACCATCCATTGCCGGGGAGGGCGCTACGAGCAGTACGTC.

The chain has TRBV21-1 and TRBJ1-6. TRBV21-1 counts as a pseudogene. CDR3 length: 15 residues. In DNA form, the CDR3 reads TGTGCCAGCAGCAAAGGACGCAAGGATAATTCACCCCTCCACTTT. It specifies CASSKGRKDNSPLHF.

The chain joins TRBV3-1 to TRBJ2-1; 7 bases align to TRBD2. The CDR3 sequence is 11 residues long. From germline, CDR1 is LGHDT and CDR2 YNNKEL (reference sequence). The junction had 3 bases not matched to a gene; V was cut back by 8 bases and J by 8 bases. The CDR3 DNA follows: TGTGCCAGCCGGGGGGTAGATGAGCAGTTCTTC. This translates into CASRGVDEQFF.

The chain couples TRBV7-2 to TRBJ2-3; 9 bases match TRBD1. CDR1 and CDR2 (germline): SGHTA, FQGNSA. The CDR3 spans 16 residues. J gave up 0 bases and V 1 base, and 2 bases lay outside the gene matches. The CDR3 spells CASSLGGTGSTDTQYF. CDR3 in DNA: TGTGCCAGCAGCTTAGGGGGGACAGGGAGCACAGATACGCAGTATTTT.

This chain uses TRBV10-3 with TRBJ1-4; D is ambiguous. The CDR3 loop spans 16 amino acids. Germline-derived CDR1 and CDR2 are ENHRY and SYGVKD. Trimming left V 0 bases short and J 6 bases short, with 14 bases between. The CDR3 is CAISESAGSVDEKLFF. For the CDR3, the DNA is TGTGCCATCAGTGAGTCCGCAGGCAGCGTGGATGAAAAACTGTTTTTT.

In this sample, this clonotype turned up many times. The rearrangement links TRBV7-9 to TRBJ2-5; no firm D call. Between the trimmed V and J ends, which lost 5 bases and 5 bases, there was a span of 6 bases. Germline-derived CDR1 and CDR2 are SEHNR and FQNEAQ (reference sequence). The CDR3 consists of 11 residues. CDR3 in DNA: TGTGCCAGCAGCCATGGGGAGACCCAGTACTTC. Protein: CASSHGETQYF.